This is a list of T cell receptor beta chains from one sample in a study of PD-1 blockade in classical Hodgkin lymphoma. Here immunoSEQ multiplex PCR was the method, and the copy in TCRdb shows in-frame clones only, minus some. The data hold more than 10,000 clones, with about 70% observed a single time. Sequencing used peripheral blood mononuclear cells (PBMCs), obtained at baseline. These receptors all stem from a human donor with classical Hodgkin lymphoma. CDR3s leave out the opening cysteine and the closing phenylalanine or tryptophan.

j_call: TRBJ1-5; v_call: TRBV28; cdr3_aa: ASSLLGTGPQPQH
j_call: TRBJ1-2; v_call: TRBV28; cdr3_aa: ASRAGTGTAYGYT
j_call: TRBJ2-1; v_call: TRBV11-3; cdr3_aa: ASSRSGDAYNEQF
j_call: TRBJ2-4; v_call: TRBV10-3; cdr3_aa: AISGQPGKNIQY
j_call: TRBJ1-2; v_call: TRBV9; cdr3_aa: ASSVGVQGSYT
j_call: TRBJ2-1; v_call: TRBV6-5; cdr3_aa: ASSYLDDSYNEQF
j_call: TRBJ2-3; v_call: TRBV15; cdr3_aa: ATYSGTSGYTDTQY
j_call: TRBJ1-1; v_call: TRBV2; cdr3_aa: ASSEEWREAF
j_call: TRBJ2-6; v_call: TRBV9; cdr3_aa: ASSVAGQASSGANVLT
j_call: TRBJ2-5; v_call: TRBV19; cdr3_aa: ASTLDRGLGETQY
j_call: TRBJ2-5; v_call: TRBV15; cdr3_aa: ATSRGGYQETQY
j_call: TRBJ2-3; v_call: TRBV12-5; cdr3_aa: ASGTGTGRTDTQY
j_call: TRBJ1-5; v_call: TRBV2; cdr3_aa: ASSGPGQSNQPQH
j_call: TRBJ2-1; v_call: TRBV29-1; cdr3_aa: SVEWGQGWDSYNEQF
j_call: TRBJ1-5; v_call: TRBV9; cdr3_aa: ASSVGIYSNQPQH
j_call: TRBJ1-1; v_call: TRBV11-1; cdr3_aa: ASSLDLGLNTEAF
j_call: TRBJ2-7; v_call: TRBV29-1; cdr3_aa: SVGWGTFYEQY
j_call: TRBJ2-1; v_call: TRBV19; cdr3_aa: ASSIIRTSGGREQF
j_call: TRBJ2-5; v_call: TRBV29-1; cdr3_aa: SVEFVGTQY
j_call: TRBJ2-6; v_call: TRBV10-3; cdr3_aa: AISEGGANVLT
j_call: TRBJ1-5; v_call: TRBV7-9; cdr3_aa: ASSLGGSHQPQH
j_call: TRBJ1-3; v_call: TRBV11-2; cdr3_aa: ASKFSSGNTIY
j_call: TRBJ1-4; v_call: TRBV2; cdr3_aa: ASRVTGTVGEKLF
j_call: TRBJ1-2; v_call: TRBV19; cdr3_aa: ASSMFSPDRRGNYGYT
j_call: TRBJ1-6; v_call: TRBV19; cdr3_aa: ASAPVEDSPLH
j_call: TRBJ2-1; v_call: TRBV21-1; cdr3_aa: ASSLREVAGVGEDEQF
j_call: TRBJ2-7; v_call: TRBV7-9; cdr3_aa: ASSPDRDSYYEQY
j_call: TRBJ2-1; v_call: TRBV9; cdr3_aa: ASTHGGPAKEQF
j_call: TRBJ2-1; v_call: TRBV6-6; cdr3_aa: ASSYSAGYNEQF
j_call: TRBJ2-1; v_call: TRBV9; cdr3_aa: ASSAKDYTSPPDEQF
j_call: TRBJ2-3; v_call: TRBV10-3; cdr3_aa: AIREGVGTQY
j_call: TRBJ2-3; v_call: TRBV7-9; cdr3_aa: ASSPSGAGGVDTQY
j_call: TRBJ1-4; v_call: TRBV7-9; cdr3_aa: ASSRARDGRGEKLF
j_call: TRBJ1-5; v_call: TRBV19; cdr3_aa: ASSIGLYGGNQPQH
j_call: TRBJ2-7; v_call: TRBV7-6; cdr3_aa: ASSLGQAGIYEQY
j_call: TRBJ2-1; v_call: TRBV4-1; cdr3_aa: ASSQETGTYNEQF
j_call: TRBJ1-2; v_call: TRBV30; cdr3_aa: AWSRDRTAPNYGYT
j_call: TRBJ1-1; v_call: TRBV15; cdr3_aa: ATSKGGVSRNTEAF
j_call: TRBJ2-1; v_call: TRBV9; cdr3_aa: ASSAYSGERADEQF
j_call: TRBJ2-3; v_call: TRBV5-1; cdr3_aa: AGSYMSSGIDTQY
j_call: TRBJ2-7; v_call: TRBV23-1; cdr3_aa: ASSQGLARVSYEQY
j_call: TRBJ2-3; v_call: TRBV15; cdr3_aa: ATSPGSSTDTQY
j_call: TRBJ2-3; v_call: TRBV19; cdr3_aa: ASKRQGITDTQY
j_call: TRBJ1-2; v_call: TRBV11-2; cdr3_aa: ASSCIISRKTYGYT
j_call: TRBJ2-1; v_call: TRBV7-9; cdr3_aa: ASSLDRDDEQF
j_call: TRBJ1-1; v_call: TRBV4-2; cdr3_aa: ASSQGGGHEAF
j_call: TRBJ1-2; v_call: TRBV15; cdr3_aa: ATSEPPGANYGYT
j_call: TRBJ2-1; v_call: TRBV5-1; cdr3_aa: ASSLGQYEQF
j_call: TRBJ2-1; v_call: TRBV28; cdr3_aa: ASSLQTRMVGNEQF
j_call: TRBJ2-5; v_call: TRBV4-1; cdr3_aa: ASSQGGASVETQY
j_call: TRBJ2-2; v_call: TRBV4-1; cdr3_aa: ASSQDFRTGELF
j_call: TRBJ2-7; v_call: TRBV5-4; cdr3_aa: ASKRPYEQY
j_call: TRBJ1-3; v_call: TRBV5-4; cdr3_aa: ASSLAFGTDSGNTIY
j_call: TRBJ2-2; v_call: TRBV15; cdr3_aa: ATSSRDRGYTGELF
j_call: TRBJ1-3; v_call: TRBV5-8; cdr3_aa: ASSLRGDSGNTIY